This T cell receptor (beta chain) was sequenced during a study of blood T cell repertoires in COVID-19. Study background: Sources were T cells, B-cell-depleted T cells, or PBMCs; the material itself was cDNA or gDNA.

CDR3 size: 16 residues. V was pared by 1 base and J by 3 bases, with 6 bases of the junction left unmatched. From germline, CDR1 is SGHVS and CDR2 FQNEAQ. Some clones are missing from TCRdb's copy, which holds only in-frame ones; the method was immunoSEQ multiplex PCR. The data contain about 260,000 clones, about 88% of them singletons. Cohort placement rested on clinical history that participants reported themselves. V gene TRBV7-8 combines with J gene TRBJ2-3; 8 nucleotides match TRBD1. Input material: PBMCs or T cells enriched from blood (not recorded which). This sequence originates from a man between 25 and 39 years old with acute COVID-19. As DNA, the CDR3 is TGTGCCAGCAGCTTAGGAAGGACAGGGTGGACAGATACGCAGTATTTT. This translates into CASSLGRTGWTDTQYF.